The 30 T cell receptor beta chains listed next were all sequenced from one sample in a study of CD8 T cells in Susac syndrome. An input of roughly 0.5 to 1 ug of RNA was subjected to reverse transcription using random hexamers. TCRdb recomputed calls from the immunoSEQ multiplex PCR reads with MiXCR, one row per CDR3 protein. There are fewer than 150,000 distinct CDR3 sequences in the sample; more than 90% occur only once, and roughly 0.11% lies in the top ten. The sequencing sample was made of CD4+ T cells from PBMCs. The origin of the receptors is a human donor in good health.

This chain connects TRBV7-9 to TRBJ2-5, with 9 bases matching TRBD1. This CDR3 is built from 14 residues. The germline CDR1 and CDR2 sequences are SEHNR and FQNEAQ (reference sequence). V trimming: 2 bases; J trimming: 4 bases; junction bases outside the gene matches: 2. The CDR3 here is CASSLWDRAETQYF. CDR3 sequence (DNA): TGTGCCAGCAGCTTATGGGACAGGGCAGAGACCCAGTACTTC.

The chain combines TRBV2 with TRBJ2-3; the D call may be TRBD1 or TRBD2 (5 bases each). The germline V gene has CDR1 SNHLY and CDR2 FYNNEI. The germline V and J ends were trimmed by 7 bases and 0 bases, with 11 bases remaining between them. The CDR3 is 14 residues long. The CDR3 here is CASKGRASTDTQYF. The CDR3 region has the DNA TGTGCCAGCAAGGGGAGAGCTAGCACAGATACGCAGTATTTT.

The rearrangement links TRBV29-1 to TRBJ2-1; 9 nucleotides line up with TRBD1. This CDR3 comprises 14 residues. Germline CDR1 reads SQVTM; CDR2 reads ANQGSEA. The V segment lost 2 bases and the J segment 5 bases; nucleotides outside the gene matches: 4. The chain's CDR3 is CSVEMGQGNNEQFF. DNA of the CDR3: TGCAGCGTTGAAATGGGACAGGGCAACAATGAGCAGTTCTTC.

This chain's CDR3 is CSVEGLAGDEQFF. DNA for the CDR3: TGCAGCGTTGAGGGACTAGCGGGAGATGAGCAGTTCTTC. The chain uses TRBV29-1 and TRBJ2-1, with 14 bases that match TRBD2. This CDR3 spans 13 amino acids. Germline assignment: CDR1 SQVTM and CDR2 ANQGSEA. The junction had 0 bases not matched to a gene; V was cut back by 3 bases and J by 8 bases.

The chain is built from TRBV5-1 and TRBJ2-2; the D call may be TRBD1 or TRBD2 (5 bases each). Germline loops: CDR1 SGHRS, CDR2 YFSETQ. Trimming left V 4 bases short and J 1 base short, with 14 bases between. This CDR3 has 16 residues. The CDR3 nucleotides read TGCGCCAGCAGCCTTACAGGACGGGGGAACACCGGGGAGCTGTTTTTT. It codes for CASSLTGRGNTGELFF.

This chain joins TRBV29-1 and TRBJ1-5; no definite D call. V was shortened by 4 bases and J by 4 bases, with 8 bases between the two germline ends. This CDR3 region has 12 residues. Germline assignment: CDR1 SQVTM and CDR2 ANQGSEA. DNA for the CDR3: TGCAGCGTTGTGCAGCCGAATCAGCCCCAGCATTTT. Protein product: CSVVQPNQPQHF.

The sample holds one count of this clonotype. This chain connects TRBV5-1 to TRBJ2-2, with D perhaps matching TRBD2 (5 bases). Germline CDR1 reads SGHRS; CDR2 reads YFSETQ. The V end lost 0 bases, the J end lost 7 bases, and 13 bases lay between the germline ends. The CDR3 consists of 15 residues. The CDR3 protein is CASSLEISVNGELFF. DNA of the CDR3: TGCGCCAGCAGCTTGGAGATTAGCGTCAACGGGGAGCTGTTTTTT.

This sequence joins TRBV3-1 and TRBJ2-5; a weak D match, TRBD2 (5 bases). The ends were cut back, 2 bases at V and 4 bases at J, with 11 bases in the middle. CDR3 length: 14 residues. Germline CDR1 LGHDT, CDR2 YNNKEL (reference sequence). CDR3 DNA: TGTGCCAGCAGCCAACGTTGGGCGGGAGAGACCCAGTACTTC. It is translated as CASSQRWAGETQYF.

V and J are TRBV4-1 and TRBJ2-5; D possibly matches TRBD1 or TRBD2 (5 bases each). Germline assignment: CDR1 MGHRA and CDR2 YSYEKL. Trimming removed 4 bases at V and 2 bases at J, with 17 bases between. The CDR3 extends over 16 amino acids. The CDR3 DNA is TGCGCCAGCAGCCCCGTTGGGACCGTAAGGCAAGAGACCCAGTACTTC. Amino acid sequence: CASSPVGTVRQETQYF.

J is TRBJ2-2 and V is TRBV7-2; D is undetermined. The CDR3 consists of 16 residues. Trimming cost V 3 bases and J 4 bases, with 15 bases left between them. CDR1 is SGHTA and CDR2 is FQGNSA in the germline V gene. This CDR3 is CASSLTAQRSTGELFF. The DNA for the CDR3 is TGTGCCAGCAGCTTGACCGCACAACGGAGCACCGGGGAGCTGTTTTTT.

V and J are TRBV6-1 and TRBJ2-2; 9 bases are shared with TRBD2. The CDR3 length is 16 residues. With V trimmed by 6 bases and J by 4 bases, 9 bases remained unmatched. The germline V gene encodes CDR1 MNHNS and CDR2 SASEGT. CDR3 amino acids: CASSPAGGEITGELFF. CDR3 nucleotide sequence: TGTGCCAGCAGCCCCGCGGGGGGGGAGATCACCGGGGAGCTGTTTTTT.

The chain carries TRBV5-1 and TRBJ2-4; D perhaps matches TRBD1 (6 bases). The CDR3 is made up of 15 amino acids. V dropped 5 bases and J dropped 0 bases, with 12 bases sitting between them. Germline values: CDR1 SGHRS, CDR2 YFSETQ. The CDR3 loop reads CASRGDNSAKNIQYF. The DNA of the CDR3 is TGCGCCAGCAGAGGGGACAACTCAGCCAAAAACATTCAGTACTTC.

The rearrangement joins TRBV24-1 to TRBJ1-2, with D maybe TRBD1 (5 bases). The CDR3 totals 13 residues. Germline values: CDR1 KGHDR, CDR2 SFDVKD. V was pared by 1 base and J by 8 bases, with 10 bases between. The CDR3 sequence is CATSDFSGDGYTF. DNA of the CDR3: TGTGCCACCAGTGATTTTTCGGGGGACGGCTACACCTTC.

This CDR3 reads CASSGSPYNEQFF. The CDR3 nucleotides read TGTGCCAGCAGCGGGAGCCCATACAATGAGCAGTTCTTC. The chain uses TRBV28 and TRBJ2-1; D possibly corresponds to TRBD2 (6 bases). This CDR3 is built from 13 residues. V lost 6 bases to trimming and J lost 4 bases, with 10 bases between them. The germline V gene has CDR1 MDHEN and CDR2 SYDVKM.

V usage is TRBV2 and J usage is TRBJ1-2, with 7 positions matching TRBD1. CDR1 is SNHLY, CDR2 FYNNEI, per germline. The CDR3 loop spans 14 amino acids. The J segment lost 4 bases and the V segment lost 10 bases, leaving 12 bases of the junction unmatched. The CDR3 protein is CANRPVGDSYGYTF. The CDR3, as DNA: TGTGCCAACCGACCGGTGGGGGACAGCTATGGCTACACCTTC.

The rearrangement joins TRBV5-1 to TRBJ1-1, with D unclear. Deletions cut 0 bases from V and 0 bases from J, with 6 bases between. The CDR3 loop spans 14 amino acids. Germline V gene data show CDR1 as SGHRS and CDR2 as YFSETQ. CDR3 region: CASSLGRLNTEAFF. The CDR3 nucleotides are TGCGCCAGCAGCTTGGGACGTTTGAACACTGAAGCTTTCTTT.

A few counts support this clonotype. The chain combines TRBV28 with TRBJ2-7, with D uncertain. Germline CDR1 reads MDHEN; CDR2 reads SYDVKM. This CDR3 comprises 11 residues. V was cut by 9 bases and J by 7 bases, with 13 bases left in between. CDR3 in DNA: TGTGCCAGTTCTAACACGCGGGAGCAGTACTTC. It encodes CASSNTREQYF.

The chain recombines TRBV9 with TRBJ1-2; 8 bases are shared with TRBD1. V was clipped by 6 bases and J by 4 bases; unmatched bases: 5. Germline CDR1 and CDR2: SGDLS and YYNGEE. The CDR3 totals 13 residues. The CDR3 protein is CASKGDRSYGYTF. The DNA of the CDR3 is TGTGCCAGCAAGGGGGACAGGAGCTATGGCTACACCTTC.

This chain joins TRBV4-1 and TRBJ2-3; D tentatively fits TRBD1 or TRBD2 (5 bases each). The V gene's germline CDR1 is MGHRA and CDR2 YSYEKL. This CDR3 has 18 amino acids. Trimming removed 0 bases at V and 7 bases at J, with 23 bases between. The CDR3 protein is CASSQDRGLGTGRHTQYF. The CDR3 DNA is TGCGCCAGCAGCCAAGATAGGGGCCTCGGGACCGGGCGACATACGCAGTATTTT.

The genes are TRBV29-1 and TRBJ2-2; 8 positions agree with TRBD2. Trimming cost V 5 bases and J 3 bases; bases outside gene matches: 5. This CDR3 has 14 residues. The germline V gene has CDR1 SQVTM and CDR2 ANQGSEA. The CDR3 spells CSVRDGRDTGELFF. In nucleotides, the CDR3 is TGCAGCGTTCGGGACGGGAGGGACACCGGGGAGCTGTTTTTT.

The rearrangement links TRBV28 to TRBJ2-7; 15 positions match TRBD2. The CDR3 is 18 amino acids. V dropped 6 bases and J dropped 7; count of bases not matched to a gene: 16. Per germline, CDR1 MDHEN and CDR2 SYDVKM. The CDR3 region has the DNA TGTGCCAGCAGCTTGACCGGGACTAGCGGGAGGCTGGCGGGAGAGCAGTACTTC. It translates to CASSLTGTSGRLAGEQYF. The variable domain in full, completed from reference TRBV28 and TRBJ2-7, reads DVKVTQSSRYLVKRTGEKVFLECVQDMDHENMFWYRQDPGLGLRLIYFSYDVKMKEKGDIPEGYSVSREKKERFSLILESASTNQTSMYLCASSLTGTSGRLAGEQYFGPGTRLTVT.

V gene TRBV29-1 combines with J gene TRBJ2-2, with 7 bases matching TRBD2. Germline lookup yields CDR1 SQVTM and CDR2 ANQGSEA. J was trimmed by 0 bases and V by 4 bases; bases with no gene match: 2. The CDR3 totals 14 residues. DNA for the CDR3: TGCAGCGTTGCAGCGGGGCCGAACACCGGGGAGCTGTTTTTT. This encodes CSVAAGPNTGELFF.

This chain links TRBV3-1 with TRBJ2-2; D not resolved. Germline CDR1 LGHDT, CDR2 YNNKEL (reference sequence). The CDR3 sequence is 14 residues long. Trimming shortened V by 1 base and J by 5 bases, and 8 bases separated the two germline ends. The CDR3 region is CASSQGFLTGELFF. The CDR3 region has the DNA TGTGCCAGCAGCCAAGGATTCTTAACCGGGGAGCTGTTTTTT.

The V gene is TRBV25-1, the J gene TRBJ2-7; possibly TRBD1 for D (5 bases). The V gene lost 3 bases and the J gene lost 2 bases, with 8 bases spanning the gap. The CDR3 loop spans 13 amino acids. Germline V CDR1 and CDR2: MGHDK, SYGVNS. Written as DNA, the CDR3 is TGTGCCAGCAGTGATACAGGAGCCTACGAGCAGTACTTC. Residues: CASSDTGAYEQYF.

J is TRBJ2-3 and V is TRBV12-3 or TRBV12-4; TRBD2 aligns across 9 bases. The CDR3 consists of 14 residues. Trimming cost V 6 bases and J 4 bases; bases outside gene matches: 5. CDR3 nucleotide sequence: TGTGCCAGCAGCTATAGCGGGAGCCCAGATACGCAGTATTTT. This codes for CASSYSGSPDTQYF.

The V call is TRBV11-2, the J call TRBJ2-5; D possibly corresponds to TRBD1 (6 bases). The CDR3 runs to 14 residues. V lost 3 bases to trimming and J lost 6 bases, with 14 bases between them. CDR1 is SGHAT and CDR2 is FQNNGV in the germline V gene. The chain's CDR3 is CASSLDPRDKTQYF. Written as DNA, the CDR3 is TGTGCCAGCAGCTTGGACCCACGGGACAAGACCCAGTACTTC.

The rearrangement uses TRBV29-1 and TRBJ2-4; D gene uncertain. There are 13 residues in the CDR3. Trimming pared 3 bases from V and 3 bases from J, leaving 9 bases between. In germline, CDR1 is SQVTM, CDR2 ANQGSEA. The CDR3 region has the DNA TGCAGCGTTGATATCCAAGGCAAAAACATTCAGTACTTC. Protein product: CSVDIQGKNIQYF.

This clonotype was picked up one time. The chain couples TRBV4-1 to TRBJ1-2; a weak D match, TRBD1 (5 bases). Trimming removed 1 base at V and 3 bases at J, with 12 bases between. CDR3 size: 15 residues. The germline gives CDR1 MGHRA, CDR2 YSYEKL. DNA for the CDR3: TGCGCCAGCAGCCAAGTGAGCAGGGCGGACTATGGCTACACCTTC. It translates to CASSQVSRADYGYTF.

The gene calls are TRBV27 and TRBJ2-5; maybe TRBD2 (5 bases). Trimming left V 3 bases short and J 4 bases short, with 9 bases between. Germline CDR1 reads MNHEY; CDR2 reads SMNVEV (reference sequence). The CDR3 runs 13 residues. The CDR3 DNA sequence: TGTGCCAGCAGTTTGGCACGGGGAGAGACCCAGTACTTC. Its protein is CASSLARGETQYF.

V is TRBV19 and J is TRBJ2-2; 7 bases are shared with TRBD1. CDR3 length: 14 residues. The germline V gene encodes CDR1 LNHDA and CDR2 SQIVND (reference sequence). V dropped 5 bases and J dropped 4; count of bases not matched to a gene: 4. CDR3 sequence: CASSSSGGTGELFF. For the CDR3, the DNA is TGTGCCAGTAGTTCCTCAGGGGGCACCGGGGAGCTGTTTTTT. The variable domain in full, completed from reference TRBV19 and TRBJ2-2, reads DGGITQSPKYLFRKEGQNVTLSCEQNLNHDAMYWYRQDPGQGLRLIYYSQIVNDFQKGDIAEGYSVSREKKESFPLTVTSAQKNPTAFYLCASSSSGGTGELFFGEGSRLTVL.